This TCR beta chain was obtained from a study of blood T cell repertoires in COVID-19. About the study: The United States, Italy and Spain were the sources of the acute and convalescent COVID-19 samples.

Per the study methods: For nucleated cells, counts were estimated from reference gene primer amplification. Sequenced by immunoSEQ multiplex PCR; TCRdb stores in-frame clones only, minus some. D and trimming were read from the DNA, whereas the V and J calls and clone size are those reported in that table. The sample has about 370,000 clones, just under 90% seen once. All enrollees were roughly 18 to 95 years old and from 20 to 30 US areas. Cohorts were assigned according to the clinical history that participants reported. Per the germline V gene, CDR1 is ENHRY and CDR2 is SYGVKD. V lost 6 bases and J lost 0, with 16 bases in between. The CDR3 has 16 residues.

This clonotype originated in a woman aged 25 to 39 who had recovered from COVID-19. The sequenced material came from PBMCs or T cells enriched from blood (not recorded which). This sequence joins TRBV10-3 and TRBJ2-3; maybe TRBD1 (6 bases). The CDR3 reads CAISLGAQVSTDTQYF. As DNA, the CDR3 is TGTGCCATCAGCCTGGGGGCACAGGTTAGCACAGATACGCAGTATTTT.